One sample yielded the 5 T cell receptor beta chains listed below, sequenced in a study of blood T cell repertoires in COVID-19 (dated by TCRdb to the early 2020s). Receptor libraries were prepared by the immunoSEQ multiplex PCR assay. TCRdb took this table from immuneACCESS and kept in-frame rearrangements with V and J called. Such tables lack part of the clones; where checked against another copy, unresolved V genes explain under half of the gap, and the rest is unexplained. The sample table records about 210,000 clones; roughly 86% of these occur just once. Of the sample, over 9.5% is held by the ten largest clones. Sequenced sample: peripheral blood. The receptors were gathered from a woman between 35 and 50 years old with acute or convalescent COVID-19.

The rearrangement joins TRBV6-4 to TRBJ1-1; D ambiguous. This CDR3 is 15 amino acids long. Germline values: CDR1 MRHNA, CDR2 SNTAGT. Trimming stripped 4 bases from V and 4 bases from J, with 16 bases between. The CDR3 DNA sequence: TGTGCCAGCAGTGTCCGACTCGCGTCGCCCACTGAAGCTTTCTTT. Its translation is CASSVRLASPTEAFF.

The chain carries TRBV7-2 and TRBJ2-3, with unresolved D. Germline loops: CDR1 SGHTA, CDR2 FQGNSA. The CDR3 is 13 amino acids. V lost 5 bases to trimming and J lost 2 bases, with 8 bases between them. Here the CDR3 DNA reads TGTGCCAGCAGCGAAGAAGCCACAGATACGCAGTATTTT. Protein: CASSEEATDTQYF.

This chain's CDR3 is CASSFQTGTGTEAFF. Here the CDR3 DNA reads TGCGCCAGCAGCTTCCAAACAGGGACCGGCACTGAAGCTTTCTTT. The chain recombines TRBV5-1 with TRBJ1-1; D is perhaps TRBD1 (6 bases). V lost 2 bases and J lost 4, with 15 bases in between. The CDR3 length is 15 residues. Germline V CDR1 and CDR2: SGHRS, YFSETQ.

This clone has just one count. This chain connects TRBV6-1 to TRBJ2-1, with D maybe TRBD1 (6 bases). This CDR3 comprises 16 residues. V lost 3 bases and J lost 7, with 19 bases in between. Germline CDR1 MNHNS, CDR2 SASEGT. CDR3: CASSEREGGSLNEQFF. DNA of the CDR3: TGTGCCAGCAGTGAGAGAGAAGGGGGAAGTTTGAATGAGCAGTTCTTC.

The chain combines TRBV5-1 with TRBJ2-1, with TRBD1 identical over 7 bases. CDR1 and CDR2 from the germline V gene are SGHRS and YFSETQ. The V gene end was trimmed by 3 bases and the J gene end by 5 bases; junction bases not matched to a gene: 8. This CDR3 has 15 residues. The CDR3 protein is CASSWNRGQNNEQFF. The CDR3 DNA sequence: TGCGCCAGCAGCTGGAACAGGGGCCAAAACAATGAGCAGTTCTTC. Using reference TRBV5-1 and TRBJ2-1 for the parts outside the CDR3, the full variable domain is KAGVTQTPRYLIKTRGQQVTLSCSPISGHRSVSWYQQTPGQGLQFLFEYFSETQRNKGNFPGRFSGRQFSNSRSEMNVSTLELGDSALYLCASSWNRGQNNEQFFGPGTRLTVL.